Only one count was recorded for the clone carrying this TCR beta chain. Its specificity is unknown. The source of the sample is a study of OX40 agonist ivuxolimab in advanced cancers. Study as a whole: The study gave patients intravenous ivuxolimab at 0.01 to 10 mg/kg every 2 weeks.

The study sampled blood at baseline, cycle 4 day 1, and cycle 7 day 1. The CDR3 is 15 amino acids. Trimming cost V 5 bases and J 1 base; bases outside gene matches: 3. CDR1 MDHEN and CDR2 SYDVKM come from the germline V gene. TCRdb's table, derived via immunoSEQ multiplex PCR, lists solely in-frame clones and lacks some. The sample carries roughly 75,000 clones, 85% to 90% recorded once. Whole-study findings and limits: At 0.1 to 3.0 mg/kg, CD4+ and CD8+ blood T cells expanded clonally by week 6. Low normalized T-cell clonal expansion was also seen in some nonresponders.

This sequence originates from an adult with an advanced solid tumor such as melanoma, head and neck, liver or kidney cancer. The sequences come from CD4+ or CD8+ T cells sorted from blood, collected in a trial of the OX40 agonist ivuxolimab. The V gene is TRBV28, the J gene TRBJ1-5, with 9 nucleotides matching TRBD1. The CDR3: CASSPDRGSNQPQHF. The CDR3 nucleotides are TGTGCCAGCAGTCCCGACAGGGGGAGCAATCAGCCCCAGCATTTT.